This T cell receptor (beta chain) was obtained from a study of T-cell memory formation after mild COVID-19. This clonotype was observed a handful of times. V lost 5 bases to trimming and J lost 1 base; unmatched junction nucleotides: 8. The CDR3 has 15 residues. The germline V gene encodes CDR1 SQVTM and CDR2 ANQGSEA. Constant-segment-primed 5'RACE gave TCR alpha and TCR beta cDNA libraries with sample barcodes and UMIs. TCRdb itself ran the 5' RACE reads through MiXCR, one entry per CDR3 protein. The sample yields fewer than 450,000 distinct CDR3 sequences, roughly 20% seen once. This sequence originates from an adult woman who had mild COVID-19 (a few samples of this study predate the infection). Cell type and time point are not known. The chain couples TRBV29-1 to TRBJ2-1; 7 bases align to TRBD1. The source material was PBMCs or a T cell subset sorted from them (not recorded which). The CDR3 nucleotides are TGCAGCGTTTCTACAGGGGAAAGGTCCTACAATGAGCAGTTCTTC. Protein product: CSVSTGERSYNEQFF.